The clone carrying this TCR beta chain was observed many times. Its antigen is as yet unknown. CDR1 SGHAT and CDR2 FQNNGV come from the germline V gene. Trimming pared 4 bases from V and 3 bases from J, leaving 9 bases between. This CDR3 contains 13 residues. These data originate in a study of cytomegalovirus exposure and HLA in healthy donors. Both 60 Vbeta primers and 13 Jbeta primers went into the PCR. Per the authors' pipeline: The authors later counted about 80 million unique TCR beta chains, about 11 million of them shared. The protocol was immunoSEQ multiplex PCR, while the TCRdb copy is restricted to in-frame clones and leaves out a portion. Clone size and V and J calls were adopted from that table, with D and trimming inferred from the DNA. The sample contains 150,000 to 200,000 clones, about 13% of which appear only once. Study observations and caveats: The study flagged 150 to 200 TCR beta chains as cytomegalovirus-associated. It was reportedly the case that the classifier diagnosed cytomegalovirus status with high specificity and sensitivity.

The chain has TRBV11-2 and TRBJ2-5; possibly TRBD2 for D (5 bases). The sequence was collected from a man aged 50 to 59 in good health and CMV-seropositive. The sample consisted of PBMCs. The CDR3 spells CASSSDWKETQYF. The CDR3 DNA sequence: TGTGCCAGCAGCTCGGACTGGAAAGAGACCCAGTACTTC.